A single sample gave rise to the 9 T cell receptor beta chains below, sequenced in a study of shared clonotypes between healthy human individuals. The assay was immunoSEQ multiplex PCR, and TCRdb's table has in-frame clones only and misses some. Of about 2.1 million clones listed, approximately 92% are singletons. It was CD45RO-negative cells, positively selected for CCR7, that made up naive CD8 cells, with terminally differentiated effector memory CD45RA+ cells excluded. Sequences were obtained from naive CD8+ T cells from PBMCs. The receptors here all came from a man aged 18 to 35 in good health. Some clones in this sample may be carry-over from other donors' samples.

The chain links TRBV15 to TRBJ2-7, with D unresolved. This CDR3 spans 14 amino acids. V was pared by 3 bases and J by 2 bases, with 11 bases between. The V gene's germline CDR1 is LNHNV and CDR2 YYDKDF (reference sequence). This CDR3 is CATSSQFLTYEQYF. The CDR3, as DNA: TGTGCCACCAGCAGCCAGTTTCTAACCTACGAGCAGTACTTC.

The chain combines TRBV4-1 with TRBJ2-7; TRBD1 is a possible D gene (7 bases). Between the trimmed V and J ends, which lost 1 base and 0 bases, there was a span of 16 bases. Germline CDR1 MGHRA, CDR2 YSYEKL. The CDR3 totals 17 residues. This CDR3 reads CASSQVSEGAASYEQYF. Written as DNA, the CDR3 is TGCGCCAGCAGCCAAGTTTCGGAGGGGGCCGCCTCCTACGAGCAGTACTTC.

This clone was detected only once. The gene calls are TRBV29-1 and TRBJ1-3, with unresolved D. This CDR3 is 12 amino acids long. CDR1 and CDR2 (germline): SQVTM, ANQGSEA. V shed 6 bases and J shed 7 bases, with 13 bases lying between them. The CDR3, as DNA: TGCAGCGTGCGGTTGGGAGACAACACCATATATTTT. Protein sequence: CSVRLGDNTIYF.

This clone was recorded only once. The gene calls are TRBV28 and TRBJ1-2, with D tentatively TRBD1 (5 bases). The CDR3 sequence is 12 residues long. V was clipped by 0 bases and J by 10 bases, with 9 bases between them. Germline-derived CDR1 and CDR2 are MDHEN and SYDVKM. In DNA, the CDR3 is TGTGCCAGCAGTTTATGGGACACGGACTACACCTTC. Its translation: CASSLWDTDYTF.

Worth noting for this clone: In the same sample, other DNA sequences code for this CDR3. Here the CDR3 DNA reads TGTGCCAGCAGCGTGGGGACTAGCGGGCCATCCTACAATGAGCAGTTCTTC. It encodes CASSVGTSGPSYNEQFF. The genes are TRBV9 and TRBJ2-1; 12 bases match TRBD2. V trimming: 2 bases; J trimming: 1 base; junction bases outside the gene matches: 4. Per the germline V gene, CDR1 is SGDLS and CDR2 is YYNGEE. This CDR3 has 17 amino acids.

This clone has only one observation. The same CDR3 is also encoded by other DNA sequences in this sample. The CDR3 spells CASSEYTGELFF. The CDR3 DNA sequence: TGTGCCAGCTCCGAGTACACCGGGGAGCTGTTTTTT. This chain joins TRBV27 and TRBJ2-2; D unclear. V shed 8 bases and J shed 3 bases, with 7 bases lying between them. This CDR3 has 12 amino acids. The germline CDR1 and CDR2 sequences are MNHEY and SMNVEV (reference sequence).

Only one count was recorded for this clone. The V call is TRBV27, the J call TRBJ1-2, with TRBD1 matching 7 bases. Germline V gene data show CDR1 as MNHEY and CDR2 as SMNVEV (reference sequence). V shed 7 bases, J shed 2 bases, and the junction held 7 bases outside the gene matches. This CDR3 contains 14 residues. The CDR3, as DNA: TGTGCCAGCAAAAACAGGGGTTTAAACTATGGCTACACCTTC. It yields the protein CASKNRGLNYGYTF.

This chain connects TRBV9 to TRBJ2-1; TRBD2 agrees at 8 bases. Germline V gene lookup returns CDR1 SGDLS and CDR2 YYNGEE. Trimming at V came to 3 bases and at J to 8 bases, leaving 7 bases not matched to a gene. The CDR3 length is 14 residues. For the CDR3, the DNA is TGTGCCAGCAGCGAAAGCGGGAGAGGCGATGAGCAGTTCTTC. Translation: CASSESGRGDEQFF.

The genes are TRBV9 and TRBJ2-1, with TRBD2 identical over 13 bases. CDR1 SGDLS and CDR2 YYNGEE come from the germline V gene. The CDR3 has 17 residues. Trimming cost V 0 bases and J 10 bases; bases outside gene matches: 10. This CDR3 reads CASSVVGLAGLRGEQFF. In DNA form, the CDR3 reads TGTGCCAGCAGCGTAGTGGGACTAGCGGGACTCCGTGGGGAGCAGTTCTTC. The whole variable domain, remainder taken from reference TRBV9 and TRBJ2-1, is DSGVTQTPKHLITATGQRVTLRCSPRSGDLSVYWYQQSLDQGLQFLIQYYNGEERAKGNILERFSAQQFPDLHSELNLSSLELGDSALYFCASSVVGLAGLRGEQFFGPGTRLTVL.